The following is a TCR beta chain sequence with its context. These data come from a study of CD8+ T cells in alopecia areata. Treatment reported: oral pan-JAK inhibitor, 5-10 mg twice daily. This CDR3 comprises 14 residues. Germline V lookup: CDR1 LNHDA, CDR2 SQIVND (reference sequence). Between the trimmed V and J ends, which lost 6 bases and 2 bases, there was a span of 10 bases. The authors extracted RNA and reverse transcribed it into cDNA as the sequencing template. The repertoire was sequenced with immunoSEQ multiplex PCR; TCRdb's copy has only in-frame clones and lacks some. The sample shows approximately 170,000 clones, roughly 60% of them seen only once.

The clonotype comes from a human donor with alopecia areata. The chain employs TRBV19 and TRBJ2-2; D not resolved. Specimen: CD4+ T cells sorted from blood, collected at week 24, from a patient treated with tofacitinib. The DNA for the CDR3 is TGTGCCAGTAGATCTAACAGAAACACCGGGGAGCTGTTTTTT. It codes for CASRSNRNTGELFF.